One sample yielded the 8 T cell receptor beta chains listed below, sequenced in a study of blood T cell repertoires in COVID-19. The table came from immunoSEQ multiplex PCR; TCRdb's copy has only in-frame clones and leaves some out. The sample includes about 320,000 clones, about 85% seen only once; the top ten take 1.5% to 2%. Sequencing was done on a sample of PBMCs or T cells enriched from blood (not recorded which). The receptor source for this set is a woman aged 25 to 39 who had been exposed to COVID-19.

The rearrangement uses TRBV24-1 and TRBJ2-1, with 14 bases matching TRBD2. CDR1 and CDR2 from the germline V gene are KGHDR and SFDVKD. The CDR3 contains 21 residues. The V segment lost 5 bases and the J segment 3 bases; nucleotides outside the gene matches: 17. The CDR3 region is CATSGEGAGTSGRSSYNEQFF. The DNA for the CDR3 is TGTGCCACCAGTGGAGAGGGGGCAGGGACTAGCGGGAGATCAAGCTACAATGAGCAGTTCTTC.

This sequence joins TRBV14 and TRBJ2-1; D is undetermined. The germline V gene has CDR1 SGHDN and CDR2 FVKESK. Trimming took off 4 bases at V and 7 bases at J, with 14 bases between the two ends. This CDR3 has 14 amino acids. The DNA of the CDR3 is TGTGCCAGCAGCCCCTGGCTGGCAAAAAATGAGCAGTTCTTC. Protein sequence: CASSPWLAKNEQFF.

The chain joins TRBV18 to TRBJ2-2; tentative D call: TRBD2 (5 bases). V dropped 1 base and J dropped 3 bases, with 15 bases sitting between them. The CDR3 is 17 residues long. Germline values: CDR1 KGHSH, CDR2 LQKENI. The CDR3 protein is CASSPRIGRGDTGELFF. For the CDR3, the DNA is TGTGCCAGCTCACCACGGATAGGGAGAGGCGACACCGGGGAGCTGTTTTTT. The whole variable domain, remainder taken from reference TRBV18 and TRBJ2-2, is NAGVMQNPRHLVRRRGQEARLRCSPMKGHSHVYWYRQLPEEGLKFMVYLQKENIIDESGMPKERFSAEFPKEGPSILRIQQVVRGDSAAYFCASSPRIGRGDTGELFFGEGSRLTVL.

J is TRBJ1-1 and V is TRBV4-1; tentatively, D is TRBD1 (5 bases). V was trimmed by 4 bases and J by 8 bases, leaving 17 bases between them. The length of the CDR3 is 14 residues. Germline-derived CDR1 and CDR2 are MGHRA and YSYEKL. CDR3 loop: CASSLGGGKKEAFF. For the CDR3, the DNA is TGCGCCAGCAGCCTAGGCGGGGGTAAGAAAGAAGCTTTCTTT.

The chain carries TRBV5-4 and TRBJ1-4; 9 nucleotides match TRBD1. This CDR3 has 15 amino acids. Germline CDR1 reads SGHNT; CDR2 reads YYREEE (reference sequence). Trimming removed 5 bases from V and 6 bases from J; junction bases left unmatched: 8. The CDR3 protein is CASRDGGTGYEKLFF. The DNA of the CDR3 is TGTGCCAGCAGGGATGGCGGGACAGGGTATGAAAAACTGTTTTTT.

This rearrangement joins TRBV9 to TRBJ2-5; 7 bases line up with TRBD2. This CDR3 contains 14 residues. V dropped 0 bases and J dropped 4; count of bases not matched to a gene: 3. The V gene's germline CDR1 is SGDLS and CDR2 YYNGEE. CDR3: CASSVDWGGETQYF. The DNA for the CDR3 is TGTGCCAGCAGCGTAGATTGGGGGGGAGAGACCCAGTACTTC.

V and J are TRBV28 and TRBJ1-1; no clear D gene. With 1 base removed from V and 5 bases from J, the gap between germline ends came to 5 bases. Germline-derived CDR1 and CDR2 are MDHEN and SYDVKM. CDR3 length equals 12 residues. The CDR3 spells CASSLLLTEAFF. The CDR3 nucleotides read TGTGCCAGCAGTTTATTATTGACTGAAGCTTTCTTT. Based on the CDR3 plus reference TRBV28 and TRBJ1-1, the full variable domain is DVKVTQSSRYLVKRTGEKVFLECVQDMDHENMFWYRQDPGLGLRLIYFSYDVKMKEKGDIPEGYSVSREKKERFSLILESASTNQTSMYLCASSLLLTEAFFGQGTRLTVV.

The rearrangement links TRBV3-1 (or the pseudogene TRBV3-2) to TRBJ1-2; D uncertain. Germline V lookup: CDR1 LGHDT, CDR2 YNNKEL (reference sequence). Deletions cut 0 bases from V and 1 base from J, with 9 bases between. This CDR3 comprises 15 residues. The CDR3 DNA reads as TGTGCCAGCAGCCAAGATAACAGCCTTAACTATGGCTACACCTTC. This codes for CASSQDNSLNYGYTF.